The entry below describes one T cell receptor (beta chain). Its antigen is not known. This PCR relied on a set of 60 Vbeta primers and 13 Jbeta primers. Sequencing used immunoSEQ multiplex PCR; TCRdb keeps in-frame clones, though not all of them. The table lists about 190,000 clones, around 86% of them singletons, with about 5.7% in the top ten. This entry belongs to a study of cytomegalovirus exposure and HLA in healthy donors. Findings and limits, study-wide: Analysis performed later found 16,951 TCR beta sequences associated with HLA alleles at 0.05 false discovery rate.

The specimen sequenced was PBMCs. This receptor was obtained from a man aged 40-50 years in good health and CMV-seropositive.

The CDR3 DNA reads TGCGCCAGCAGCTCTACAGGGGGACAAGAGACCCAGTACTTC. This sequence encodes CASSSTGGQETQYF. The chain carries TRBV5-1 and TRBJ2-5, with TRBD1 matching 8 bases. Germline V CDR1 and CDR2: SGHRS, YFSETQ. J was trimmed by 2 bases and V by 3 bases; bases with no gene match: 3. The CDR3 covers 14 residues.